A single TCR beta chain is shown here with its context. The data are from a study of shared clonotypes between healthy human individuals. Trimming pared 5 bases from V and 0 bases from J, leaving 17 bases between. This CDR3 comprises 16 residues. Germline lookup yields CDR1 MNHEY and CDR2 SMNVEV (reference sequence). Assay used: immunoSEQ multiplex PCR; TCRdb lists only in-frame clones, some missing. The sample records about 2,500,000 clones, approximately 90% being singletons. The clonotype originates from a man between 18 and 35 years old in good health. The gene calls are TRBV27 and TRBJ2-7, with D tentatively TRBD1 or TRBD2 (5 bases each). The sequenced material came from naive CD4+ T cells sorted from blood. As for subset: CD45RA+ positively selected. As DNA, the CDR3 is TGTGCCAGCAGTAAGAAAGGGACGGATAGCTCCTACGAGCAGTACTTC. Its translation: CASSKKGTDSSYEQYF.